This T cell receptor beta chain was observed in a study of shared clonotypes between healthy human individuals (TCRdb year 2020). Broadly, across the study: A few men and a couple of women, aged 18 to 49 years, made up the cohort. To estimate repertoire size and how much clonotypes are shared between individuals, the study performed deep sequencing of blood TCR repertoires from a few healthy adults. To increase sequencing depth and limit assay-specific biases, TCR repertoire library preparation and sequencing were carried out by different laboratories using diverse techniques. Each donor's leukapheresis produced roughly between roughly 0.85 and 9 billion PBMCs. For each donor, three plates each were used for CD4 naive and CD4 memory, two plates were used for CD8 naive, and one plate was used for CD8 memory.

TCR CDR3 regions were amplified from genomic DNA by multiplex PCR using the deep immunoSEQ assay. Genomic DNA extracted from each cell subset was distributed evenly over all wells of several immunoSEQ 96-well plates, and each plate served as one replicate. For sorted subsets, approximately 200 ng of genomic DNA, equivalent to roughly 33,000 T cell genomes, went into each replicate PCR. Purified libraries were measured with a Qubit 3.0 fluorometer, size-checked on a Bioanalyzer 2100, and measured again with the KAPA Library Quantification kit. Every immunoSEQ 96-well plate was sequenced on a separate single-read 150-cycle Illumina NextSeq 550 flow cell. In the source study's methods: Because the immunoSEQ output held only junctional sequences and lacked quality scores, the filtering could not match the filtering applied to full-length reads. Sequences were annotated with PyIR, a Python wrapper for IgBLAST v1.9, and V/J genes and CDR3 were assigned using IMGT germline references. Reads were filtered out if the reads had weak V/J assignments (E-value above 1e-6), no CDR3, stop codons, out-of-frame junctions, or ambiguous translated residues. V3J clonotypes were defined by identical inferred V gene, J gene, and CDR3 amino acid sequence. Percentage overlap between repertoires was computed as shared unique clonotypes divided by the size of the smaller repertoire. Repertoire richness was assessed with RTK rarefaction, the Chao1 estimator, and Recon v2.1 estimates of unobserved clonotypes. Generation probabilities for all TCRbeta clonotypes obtained by the gDNA method from four donors were computed using OLGA. TCRdb limited this immuneACCESS table to in-frame rearrangements with V and J called. A share of clones is missing; checked studies link under half to unresolved V genes, and the rest is unexplained. The V and J calls and the clone size are those of that table, but D and trimming were determined from the DNA. Present in this sample are roughly 640,000 clones, 74% of which were seen just once. About 1.7% of the sample lies in the top ten.

Donors were healthy HIV-negative adults with no recently reported acute infections or vaccinations. Every donor was a Caucasian adult living in Nashville, Tennessee, USA. CD4+ T cells were enriched through magnetic negative selection, after which naive cells were positively selected on CD45RA and the remaining negative fraction served as the memory subset. After blood collection by leukapheresis, PBMCs were isolated using Ficoll-Histopaque density gradient centrifugation and then cryopreserved in the vapor phase of liquid nitrogen. Purity and quantity of every magnetically sorted T cell population were checked by analytical flow cytometry. Genomic DNA was isolated from each sorted fraction and quantified by UV absorbance on a Nanodrop 2000c. Overall study outcomes, separate from this receptor: Estimated clonotype richness was generally larger for naive than for memory subsets. Rarefaction of sorted-subset datasets indicated incomplete sequencing despite the large sequencing depth. Only blood was sampled, and tissue TCR repertoires likely differ from those in blood. The small number of donors limited the genetic and exposure-history diversity represented. Based on pairwise subsampling, the degree of clonotype sharing among donors was expected to be affected by sequencing depth. Compared with non-shared clonotypes, the clonotypes found in all four sorted-subset donors had higher generation probabilities. When a handful of donors were compared, the shared fraction of clonotypes was about 5.2% for naive CD4, over 3% for naive CD8, roughly 2.5% for memory CD4, and around 0.37% for memory CD8.

This clone was counted ten times or more. The clone's antigen remains unknown. No much larger clone is present one base from it, and per-base qualities are unavailable. Source material: memory CD4+ T cells sorted from blood. The cell subset or site label for this specimen denotes: CD45RA-negative fraction. The sequence was collected from a woman aged 25-40 years in good health.

The CDR3 amino acid sequence is: CATSNLGRVGYTF. Read as DNA, the sequence is TGTGCCACCAGCAACCTGGGCAGGGTCGGCTACACCTTC. The rearrangement combines TRBV15 with TRBJ1-2, with TRBD1 tentatively as D gene (5 bases match). There are 13 amino acids in the CDR3, from cysteine to phenylalanine inclusive. Of all the DNA, just the CDR3 is kept, 39 bases in frame from base 1. The germline V gene (reference sequence) supplies CDR1 LNHNV and CDR2 YYDKDF. V sheds 4 bases and J sheds 8 bases, leaving 14 bases between their ends.